This is a list of T cell receptor beta chains from one sample in a study of blood T cell repertoires in COVID-19. Profiling relied on immunoSEQ multiplex PCR, and the TCRdb table lists in-frame clones only, not all of them. The sample records under 150,000 clones, roughly four fifths being singletons. Sequencing input: peripheral blood. The receptor source for this set is a human donor in a cohort sampled during active COVID-19. Both conserved end residues are part of each CDR3. D genes are given only for firm matches. Size is stated for part of the rows, as once, few or many counts, or as a class when the clone is expanded.

TRBV10-1	few	-	TRBJ2-2	TGCGCCAGCAGTCCTTACACCGGGGAGCTGTTTTTT	CASSPYTGELFF
TRBV6-5	once	TRBD1	TRBJ2-7	TGTGCCAGCAGCGCCGGGACAGGCTACGAGCAGTACTTC	CASSAGTGYEQYF
TRBV10-2	once	-	TRBJ1-1	TGCGCCAGCAGGACGAGCTTGGGGCTGAACACTGAAGCTTTCTTT	CASRTSLGLNTEAFF
TRBV21-1	-	-	TRBJ2-3	TGTGCCAGCCGCCCTCCTAGGGGTTCAGATACGCAGTATTTT	CASRPPRGSDTQYF
TRBV6-2/TRBV6-3	-	-	TRBJ2-7	TGTGCCAGCAGTTACCTTCAGGGCTCCTACGAGCAGTACTTC	CASSYLQGSYEQYF
TRBV18	-	TRBD1	TRBJ2-3	TGTGCCAGCTCACCGACAGGGAGCACAGATACGCAGTATTTT	CASSPTGSTDTQYF
TRBV19	-	TRBD1	TRBJ2-7	TGTGCCAGTAGCCCTAGGGACAGGGGCTACGAGCAGTACTTC	CASSPRDRGYEQYF
TRBV7-9	-	-	TRBJ2-5	TGTGCCAGCAGCTTACAGGAAGGAGAGACCCAGTACTTC	CASSLQEGETQYF
TRBV12-3/TRBV12-4	-	TRBD1	TRBJ2-1	TGTGCCAGCAGAAATGACAGGGTGGATGAGCAGTTCTTC	CASRNDRVDEQFF
TRBV24-1	-	TRBD2	TRBJ2-2	TGTGCCACCAGTGATTTCTGGGGGGGGAACACCGGGGAGCTGTTTTTT	CATSDFWGGNTGELFF
TRBV21-1	-	-	TRBJ2-7	TGTGCCAGCAGCAAAGACTGCGGGACAGCTTTGTACTTC	CASSKDCGTALYF
TRBV7-8	-	TRBD1	TRBJ2-7	TGTGCCAGCAGCTTAGTTCGACAGGGGCCCTCCGCGAGGGAGCAGTACTTC	CASSLVRQGPSAREQYF
TRBV2	few	-	TRBJ1-6	TGTGCCAGCAGTGACGGACAGCCAAATTCACCCCTCCACTTT	CASSDGQPNSPLHF
TRBV2	-	TRBD1	TRBJ1-5	TGTGCCAGCAGTGAGGGACAGGGAATCCTGTCGGACAATCAGCCCCAGCATTTT	CASSEGQGILSDNQPQHF
TRBV25-1	-	TRBD2	TRBJ2-3	TGTGCCAGCAGTGAATCCGAGCGGGGGGGCGGTCGGACGCAGTATTTT	CASSESERGGGRTQYF
TRBV6-2/TRBV6-3	-	-	TRBJ1-2	TGTGCCAGCAGTTATCAGACAGCCTATGGCTACACCTTC	CASSYQTAYGYTF
TRBV6-2/TRBV6-3	-	TRBD2	TRBJ2-3	TGTGCCAGCAGTTACGGCGGACTAGCGGGGGCAGATACGCAGTATTTT	CASSYGGLAGADTQYF
TRBV27	-	TRBD1	TRBJ2-1	TGTGCCAGCGCCCAGACAGGGGGCTCCTACAATGAGCAGTTCTTC	CASAQTGGSYNEQFF
TRBV7-7	once	-	TRBJ2-2	TGTGCCAGCAGCAGGGACATCAACACCGGGGAGCTGTTTTTT	CASSRDINTGELFF
TRBV28	-	-	TRBJ1-5	TGTGCCAGCAGTCTTCGGGACTCCGGCAATCAGCCCCAGCATTTT	CASSLRDSGNQPQHF
TRBV6-6	-	TRBD1	TRBJ1-5	TGTGCCAGCAGTTACCGTGGGACAGGGACCGGGCAGCCCCAGCATTTT	CASSYRGTGTGQPQHF
TRBV5-1	-	TRBD2	TRBJ2-2	TGCGCCAGCAGCCTTAGCGGGGCGAACACCGGGGAGCTGTTTTTT	CASSLSGANTGELFF
TRBV2	-	TRBD1	TRBJ1-2	TGTGCCAGCAGCCGCAGCGCGGACAGGGGTTATGGCTACACCTTC	CASSRSADRGYGYTF
TRBV11-2	-	-	TRBJ1-6	TGTGCCAGCAGCCATGTTCGGGGCTCCTATAATTCACCCCTCCACTTT	CASSHVRGSYNSPLHF
TRBV2	few	-	TRBJ1-4	TGTGCCACTGGGACTAACCTCGCAACTAATGAAAAACTGTTTTTT	CATGTNLATNEKLFF
TRBV20-1	-	-	TRBJ1-4	TGCAGTGCTAGTTCTGGGCTCCTTACAACTAATGAAAAACTGTTTTTT	CSASSGLLTTNEKLFF
TRBV5-1	-	TRBD2	TRBJ2-7	TGCGCCAGCGCCCAGGGAGGGGCCCCCTACGAGCAGTACTTC	CASAQGGAPYEQYF
TRBV3-1/TRBV3-2	-	TRBD1	TRBJ2-7	TGTGCCAGCAGCCATACAGGGGGGAGCTCCTACGAGCAGTACTTC	CASSHTGGSSYEQYF
TRBV4-2	-	-	TRBJ1-5	TGTGCCAGCAGCCAAGACGCCAGGAGCAATCAGCCCCAGCATTTT	CASSQDARSNQPQHF
TRBV5-8	-	TRBD1	TRBJ1-4	TGTGCCAGCAGCTGGAGGGGGCGGACTAATGAAAAACTGTTTTTT	CASSWRGRTNEKLFF
TRBV9	-	TRBD1	TRBJ2-7	TGTGCCAGCAGCGTAGGCCAGGGGGTCGAGCAGTACTTC	CASSVGQGVEQYF
TRBV20-1	-	-	TRBJ1-1	TGCAGTGCTAGAGCCGCCCCGGGAGCTTTCTTT	CSARAAPGAFF
TRBV30	once	-	TRBJ1-1	TGTGCCTGGAGTCTTACGGGGTTCACTGAAGCTTTCTTT	CAWSLTGFTEAFF
TRBV2	-	-	TRBJ1-1	TGTGCCAGCAGTGAACGGGAAAACACTGAAGCTTTCTTT	CASSERENTEAFF
TRBV3-1/TRBV3-2	-	-	TRBJ2-1	TGTGCCAGCAGCCGAAGCGCCCAGGGCTACAATGAGCAGTTCTTC	CASSRSAQGYNEQFF
TRBV11-2	-	-	TRBJ2-5	TGTGCCAGCAGCAGGGGTCAAGAGACCCAGTACTTC	CASSRGQETQYF
TRBV19	few	-	TRBJ1-2	TGTGCCAGTAGTCCACCACCCCGGGACCTCCTGGAGCGGGACTATGGCTACACCTTC	CASSPPPRDLLERDYGYTF
TRBV9	-	TRBD1	TRBJ2-2	TGTGCCAGCAGCGGAGACAGGGGGACCGGGGAGCTGTTTTTT	CASSGDRGTGELFF
TRBV28	-	TRBD1	TRBJ1-2	TGTGCCAGCAGTTTATTGCAGGGGGTTAGCTATGGCTACACCTTC	CASSLLQGVSYGYTF
TRBV5-1	-	TRBD2	TRBJ2-3	TGCGCCAGCAGCTCGGGACTAGCCGCCACTCGAGATACGCAGTATTTT	CASSSGLAATRDTQYF
TRBV2	-	TRBD1	TRBJ1-4	TGTGCCAGCAGTGAAGCGGGACAGATTTTGAATGAAAAACTGTTTTTT	CASSEAGQILNEKLFF
TRBV24-1	-	TRBD1	TRBJ2-7	TGTGCCACCAGTGATGGGGGACAGGGCCTTTCCTCCTACGAGCAGTACTTC	CATSDGGQGLSSYEQYF
TRBV9	once	-	TRBJ2-3	TGTGCCAGCAGCGTACTTCTAGCCCCAGATACGCAGTATTTT	CASSVLLAPDTQYF
TRBV9	once	TRBD1	TRBJ1-2	TGTGCCAGCAGCACCCCGACAGGGCGCTATGGCTACACCTTC	CASSTPTGRYGYTF
TRBV5-4	-	-	TRBJ1-2	TGTGCCAGCAGCTTGGCCGGTTTCGGGGGCTACACCTTC	CASSLAGFGGYTF
TRBV10-1	-	TRBD2	TRBJ2-7	TGCGCCAGCAGGCTGGGAGGGACCCTGCCCGAGCAGTACTTC	CASRLGGTLPEQYF
TRBV5-8	many	-	TRBJ1-6	TGTGCCAGCAGCTTGGGCCAGAATAATTCACCCCTCCACTTT	CASSLGQNNSPLHF
TRBV30	-	TRBD1	TRBJ2-1	TGTGCCGGGAACAGGGGGTCGTACAATGAGCAGTTCTTC	CAGNRGSYNEQFF
TRBV9	-	-	TRBJ2-2	TGTGCCAGCAGCGTGGCCGCGGGCACCGGGGAGCTGTTTTTT	CASSVAAGTGELFF
TRBV30	-	TRBD1	TRBJ2-7	TGTGCCTACCAGCGGGACAGGGGAACCTACGAGCAGTACTTC	CAYQRDRGTYEQYF
TRBV6-1	-	-	TRBJ2-5	TGTGCCAGCAGTGAAGCGCCGGGAATCGGAGAGACCCAGTACTTC	CASSEAPGIGETQYF
TRBV11-3	-	TRBD2	TRBJ2-1	TGTGCCAGCTCTGTCGCGGGGGGGGCGGGGGAGCAGTTCTTC	CASSVAGGAGEQFF